This TCR beta chain was sequenced in a study of blood T cell repertoires in COVID-19. In the study overall: Samples taken during acute and convalescent COVID-19 were collected in the United States, Italy and Spain.

Per the study methods: Estimation of nucleated cell counts relied on the amplification of reference gene primers. Method: immunoSEQ multiplex PCR; TCRdb's copy keeps in-frame clones and lacks some. The V and J calls and clone size come from that table; D and trimming were worked out from the DNA. The sample shows 200,000 to 300,000 clones, around 83% of them seen only once. The CDR3 length is 15 residues. Germline loops: CDR1 MNHEY, CDR2 SMNVEV (reference sequence). Trimming pared 7 bases from V and 6 bases from J, leaving 16 bases between. This receptor was obtained from a woman aged 40 to 50 who had recovered from COVID-19. Sample: peripheral blood. The chain carries TRBV27 and TRBJ1-6, with a weak D call TRBD1 (5 bases). For the CDR3, the DNA is TGTGCCAGCACTTACACCGGGACTGGTAATTCACCCCTCCACTTT. It translates to CASTYTGTGNSPLHF.